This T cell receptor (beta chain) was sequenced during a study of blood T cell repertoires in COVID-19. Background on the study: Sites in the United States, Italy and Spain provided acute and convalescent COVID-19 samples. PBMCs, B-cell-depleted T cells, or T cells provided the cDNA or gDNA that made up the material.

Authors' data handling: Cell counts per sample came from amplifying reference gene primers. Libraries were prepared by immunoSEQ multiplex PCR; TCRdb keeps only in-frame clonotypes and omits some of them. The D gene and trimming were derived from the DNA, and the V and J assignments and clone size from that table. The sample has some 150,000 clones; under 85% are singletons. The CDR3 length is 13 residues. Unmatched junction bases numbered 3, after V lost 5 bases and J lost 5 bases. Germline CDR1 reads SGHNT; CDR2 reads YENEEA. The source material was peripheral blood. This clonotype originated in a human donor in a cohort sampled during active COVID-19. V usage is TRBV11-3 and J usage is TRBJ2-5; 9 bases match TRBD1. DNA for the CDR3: TGTGCCAGCAGCATAGGACAGGGGGAGACCCAGTACTTC. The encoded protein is CASSIGQGETQYF.